This T cell receptor (beta chain) came from a study of T cell responses to AZD1222 COVID-19 vaccine. V shed 7 bases, J shed 1 base, and the junction held 7 bases outside the gene matches. Germline V CDR1 and CDR2: SQVTM, ANQGSEA. The CDR3 runs 14 residues. Only in-frame clones appear in the TCRdb table, and some are missing; sequencing was by immunoSEQ multiplex PCR. The table lists 100,000 to 130,000 clones, roughly nine tenths of them singletons. This receptor was taken from an adult in good health. The specimen comprised peripheral blood, sampled on day 0 of MenACWY control vaccination. The V gene is TRBV29-1, the J gene TRBJ1-1, with 9 positions matching TRBD1. The CDR3 protein is CSARMTGGNTEAFF. The CDR3, as DNA: TGCAGCGCCCGGATGACAGGGGGGAACACTGAAGCTTTCTTT.